Below, 30 T cell receptor beta chains from the same sample are listed, as sequenced in a study of cytomegalovirus exposure and HLA in healthy donors. PCR primers comprised 60 Vbeta and 13 Jbeta primers. Profiling relied on immunoSEQ multiplex PCR, and the TCRdb table lists in-frame clones only, not all of them. This table holds under 150,000 clones, over 60% found once. The sequenced sample was PBMCs. The receptors shown here come from a woman aged 40 to 50 in good health and CMV-seronegative.

The CDR3 protein is CASSLAFSYEQYF. The DNA for the CDR3 is TGTGCCAGCAGCTTGGCCTTTTCCTACGAGCAGTACTTC. J is TRBJ2-7 and V is TRBV5-6; the D is unclear. CDR1 SGHDT and CDR2 YYEEEE come from the germline V gene. Trimming cost V 0 bases and J 1 base, with 5 bases left between them. The CDR3 is 13 residues long.

The CDR3 loop reads CASSETGVGSYEQYF. The CDR3 DNA reads as TGCGCCAGCAGTGAGACCGGGGTCGGCTCCTACGAGCAGTACTTC. This chain connects TRBV10-1 to TRBJ2-7, with D tentatively TRBD2 (5 bases). The CDR3 has 15 residues. Germline assignment: CDR1 WNHNN and CDR2 SYGVQD (reference sequence). V was shortened by 2 bases and J by 0 bases, with 11 bases between the two germline ends.

The chain is built from TRBV29-1 and TRBJ2-7; possibly TRBD2 for D (7 bases). The V gene lost 1 base and the J gene lost 5 bases, with 12 bases spanning the gap. The CDR3 is 13 residues long. Germline assignment: CDR1 SQVTM and CDR2 ANQGSEA. CDR3 in DNA: TGCAGCGTTGAAGGAGGGGGGGCCCACGAGCAGTACTTC. This encodes CSVEGGGAHEQYF.

V is TRBV28 and J is TRBJ2-1; TRBD2 matches at 13 bases. V lost 5 bases and J lost 14; bases outside the gene matches: 9. Germline CDR1 reads MDHEN; CDR2 reads SYDVKM. CDR3 length: 14 amino acids. CDR3 coding DNA: TGTGCCAGCAGTGCAACCGGGACTAGCGGGAAGAAGTTCTTC. Amino acids: CASSATGTSGKKFF. The whole variable domain, remainder taken from reference TRBV28 and TRBJ2-1, is DVKVTQSSRYLVKRTGEKVFLECVQDMDHENMFWYRQDPGLGLRLIYFSYDVKMKEKGDIPEGYSVSREKKERFSLILESASTNQTSMYLCASSATGTSGKKFFGPGTRLTVL.

In nucleotides, the CDR3 is TGCGCCAGCAGCTTGGGCGGGAGAACAGTCGACAGTCAGTACTTC. It codes for CASSLGGRTVDSQYF. This chain joins TRBV5-1 and TRBJ2-4, with 7 bases identical to TRBD2. CDR3 length equals 15 residues. Germline trimming cut 0 bases from V and 12 bases from J; bases unmatched to any gene: 12. Germline V gene data show CDR1 as SGHRS and CDR2 as YFSETQ. Looking up the rest from reference TRBV5-1 and TRBJ2-4 gives the full variable domain: KAGVTQTPRYLIKTRGQQVTLSCSPISGHRSVSWYQQTPGQGLQFLFEYFSETQRNKGNFPGRFSGRQFSNSRSEMNVSTLELGDSALYLCASSLGGRTVDSQYFGAGTRLSVL.

The CDR3 DNA follows: TGTGCCAGCAGCTCGGGGACACTGGGAAACACCATATATTTT. It yields the protein CASSSGTLGNTIYF. This chain uses TRBV7-9 with TRBJ1-3; possible D gene TRBD1, 6 bases. Between the trimmed V and J ends, which lost 4 bases and 4 bases, there was a span of 11 bases. Germline loops: CDR1 SEHNR, CDR2 FQNEAQ (reference sequence). The CDR3 is 14 residues long.

The V and J genes are TRBV19 and TRBJ1-2; 8 bases are shared with TRBD1. The V segment lost 6 bases and the J segment 8 bases; nucleotides outside the gene matches: 11. The germline gives CDR1 LNHDA, CDR2 SQIVND (reference sequence). The CDR3 contains 14 residues. In DNA, the CDR3 is TGTGCCAGTAGCTATACCGGACAGGGAGGCGGCTACACCTTC. It is translated as CASSYTGQGGGYTF.

The chain is built from TRBV5-1 and TRBJ2-7; weak D call: TRBD1 (5 bases). Trimming removed 3 bases at V and 2 bases at J, with 12 bases between. Germline loops: CDR1 SGHRS, CDR2 YFSETQ. There are 14 residues in the CDR3. CDR3 region: CASSWGSTTYEQYF. In DNA, the CDR3 is TGCGCCAGCAGCTGGGGCAGTACGACCTACGAGCAGTACTTC.

This clone was counted a few times. The chain joins TRBV7-8 to TRBJ1-1; 11 bases map to TRBD1. V gave up 3 bases and J gave up 6 bases; unmatched junction bases: 27. Looked up from germline, CDR1 is SGHVS and CDR2 is FQNEAQ. There are 22 residues in the CDR3. The CDR3 protein is CASSLDRGLIQTTPGISAEAFF. Here the CDR3 DNA reads TGTGCCAGCAGCTTGGACAGGGGGCTTATCCAAACTACTCCGGGGATTAGTGCTGAAGCTTTCTTT.

J is TRBJ2-1 and V is TRBV28, with TRBD2 matching over 9 bases. The germline V gene encodes CDR1 MDHEN and CDR2 SYDVKM. CDR3 length: 16 amino acids. Trimming cost V 4 bases and J 0 bases; bases outside gene matches: 4. The CDR3 nucleotides read TGTGCCAGCAGTTCTCTAGCGGGAAGCTCCTACAATGAGCAGTTCTTC. Translated: CASSSLAGSSYNEQFF.

In its sample, this clone was seen a few times. The chain joins TRBV28 to TRBJ2-2, with TRBD2 matching 9 bases. CDR1 is MDHEN and CDR2 is SYDVKM in the germline V gene. The CDR3 loop spans 16 amino acids. J gave up 0 bases and V 7 bases, and 6 bases lay outside the gene matches. The CDR3 DNA sequence: TGTGCCAGCATCTATAGCGGGAGCTCGAACACCGGGGAGCTGTTTTTT. Translation: CASIYSGSSNTGELFF.

The chain links TRBV7-6 to TRBJ2-1; 8 bases match TRBD2. The trim removed 1 base at V and 8 bases at J, leaving 7 bases unmatched. This CDR3 contains 15 residues. Germline V lookup: CDR1 SGHVS, CDR2 FNYEAQ. CDR3 protein: CASSLEGLVGDEQFF. CDR3 bases: TGTGCCAGCAGCTTAGAGGGACTAGTCGGCGATGAGCAGTTCTTC.

The chain uses TRBV7-9 and TRBJ1-1; possible D gene TRBD1, 5 bases. This CDR3 contains 13 residues. Trimming stripped 4 bases from V and 0 bases from J, with 6 bases between. Germline V gene lookup returns CDR1 SEHNR and CDR2 FQNEAQ (reference sequence). The CDR3 reads CASSSQVNTEAFF. In nucleotides, the CDR3 is TGTGCCAGCAGCTCACAGGTGAACACTGAAGCTTTCTTT.

The CDR3 here is CASSSGTSGRALGDNEQFF. CDR3 DNA sequence: TGTGCCAGCAGCTCAGGGACTAGCGGGAGGGCCCTCGGGGACAATGAGCAGTTCTTC. The chain employs TRBV5-4 and TRBJ2-1, with 16 bases aligning to TRBD2. V dropped 3 bases and J dropped 5; count of bases not matched to a gene: 11. Looked up from germline, CDR1 is SGHNT and CDR2 is YYREEE (reference sequence). This CDR3 is 19 amino acids long.

V usage is TRBV10-2 and J usage is TRBJ2-7; D possibly corresponds to TRBD1 (5 bases). The germline V gene has CDR1 WSHSY and CDR2 SAAADI. CDR3 length equals 11 residues. V was pared by 10 bases and J by 7 bases, with 14 bases between. CDR3 region: CATDFRGEQYF. The CDR3 nucleotides are TGCGCCACCGATTTTAGGGGAGAGCAGTACTTC.

In its sample, this clone was seen a few times. The chain is built from TRBV18 and TRBJ1-1; 9 bases map to TRBD1. Germline V gene lookup returns CDR1 KGHSH and CDR2 LQKENI. CDR3 size: 17 residues. V shed 3 bases, J shed 5 bases, and the junction held 13 bases outside the gene matches. DNA of the CDR3: TGTGCCAGCTCACCGTATCGGGACAGGGTAGGGGGGACTGAAGCTTTCTTT. Its protein is CASSPYRDRVGGTEAFF.

This rearrangement joins TRBV4-1 to TRBJ1-2; D is possibly TRBD1 (6 bases). From germline, CDR1 is MGHRA and CDR2 YSYEKL. The CDR3 runs to 15 residues. V was shortened by 3 bases and J by 1 base, with 12 bases between the two germline ends. In DNA form, the CDR3 reads TGCGCCAGCAGCCAGGGGGACATGCTTAACTATGGCTACACCTTC. Its translation: CASSQGDMLNYGYTF.

The chain employs TRBV7-9 and TRBJ2-5, with D possibly TRBD2 on 6 matching bases. The CDR3 runs 14 residues. From germline, CDR1 is SEHNR and CDR2 FQNEAQ (reference sequence). The ends were cut back, 4 bases at V and 5 bases at J, with 14 bases in the middle. The CDR3 DNA reads as TGTGCCAGCAGCTCCGTATCGGGGGTTGAGACCCAGTACTTC. It translates to CASSSVSGVETQYF.

The V call is TRBV7-3, the J call TRBJ2-3; TRBD2 is a possible D gene (6 bases). V was clipped by 3 bases and J by 2 bases, with 12 bases between them. The CDR3 spans 15 residues. Looked up from germline, CDR1 is SGHTA and CDR2 is FQGTGA. In DNA form, the CDR3 reads TGTGCCAGCAGCTTTAGCGGTACAAACACAGATACGCAGTATTTT. Translating gives CASSFSGTNTDTQYF.

CDR3 sequence reads: CASSAPEGTQYF. The CDR3 nucleotides read TGTGCCAGCAGTGCCCCGGAGGGGACCCAGTACTTC. The chain links TRBV2 to TRBJ2-5; maybe TRBD2 (6 bases). This CDR3 has 12 amino acids. Trimming took off 4 bases at V and 7 bases at J, with 10 bases between the two ends. Per germline, CDR1 SNHLY and CDR2 FYNNEI.

Only one count was recorded for this clone. Germline is not matched at one junction end, which may reflect a read error. The rearrangement links TRBV19 to TRBJ2-5; a weak D match, TRBD2 (5 bases). Germline CDR1 and CDR2: LNHDA and SQIVND (reference sequence). The CDR3 loop spans 15 amino acids. CDR3 sequence reads: CASSVGRFRGEIQYF. In DNA, the CDR3 is TGTGCCAGTAGTGTAGGGAGATTTCGTGGAGAGATCCAGTACTTC.

This clone was seen a few times. The gene calls are TRBV19 and TRBJ1-3; 8 bases line up with TRBD1. The J segment lost 2 bases and the V segment lost 7 bases, leaving 7 bases of the junction unmatched. The CDR3 sequence is 15 residues long. CDR1 LNHDA and CDR2 SQIVND come from the germline V gene (reference sequence). This chain's CDR3 is CASTPGQVAGNTIYF. The CDR3, as DNA: TGTGCCAGTACCCCGGGACAGGTCGCTGGAAACACCATATATTTT.

This clone is a singleton in its sample. The chain employs TRBV4-3 and TRBJ2-7; D is possibly TRBD2 (5 bases). The CDR3 has 16 residues. CDR1 LGHNA and CDR2 YSLEER come from the germline V gene. V was cut by 0 bases and J by 0 bases, with 12 bases left in between. The CDR3 is CASSQDPAVSSYEQYF. CDR3 DNA sequence: TGCGCCAGCAGCCAAGACCCAGCGGTTAGCTCCTACGAGCAGTACTTC.

The chain joins TRBV29-1 to TRBJ2-2; the D gene is possibly TRBD1 (6 bases). The V gene lost 6 bases and the J gene lost 3 bases, with 20 bases spanning the gap. Germline V CDR1 and CDR2: SQVTM, ANQGSEA. The CDR3 totals 16 residues. The CDR3 DNA reads as TGCAGCGTCAAGTCCCAGGGGCTGGGGGACACCGGGGAGCTGTTTTTT. Translating gives CSVKSQGLGDTGELFF.

V gene TRBV5-5 combines with J gene TRBJ2-4, with 12 positions matching TRBD1. Germline V gene data show CDR1 as SGHKS and CDR2 as YYEKEE (reference sequence). CDR3 length: 16 residues. Trimming took 3 bases from V and 6 from J; bases not matched to a gene: 7. The CDR3 loop is CASSSPGQGAGNIQYF. CDR3 nucleotide sequence: TGTGCCAGCAGCTCGCCGGGACAGGGGGCCGGAAACATTCAGTACTTC.

The V call is TRBV19, the J call TRBJ1-5; 10 bases fit TRBD1. Germline-derived CDR1 and CDR2 are LNHDA and SQIVND (reference sequence). The CDR3 has 16 amino acids. V lost 3 bases, J lost 5 bases, and 7 bases stayed unmatched. The CDR3 protein is CASSMRQGATDQPQHF. CDR3 bases: TGTGCCAGTAGTATGAGACAGGGGGCGACAGATCAGCCCCAGCATTTT.

A few counts support this clone. The chain has TRBV28 and TRBJ2-1; D is undetermined. The CDR3 spans 11 residues. With 5 bases removed from V and 4 bases from J, the gap between germline ends came to 3 bases. In germline, CDR1 is MDHEN, CDR2 SYDVKM. The CDR3 loop reads CASSQYNEQFF. The CDR3 DNA sequence: TGTGCCAGCAGTCAATACAATGAGCAGTTCTTC. Combining the CDR3 with reference TRBV28 and TRBJ2-1 gives the whole variable domain DVKVTQSSRYLVKRTGEKVFLECVQDMDHENMFWYRQDPGLGLRLIYFSYDVKMKEKGDIPEGYSVSREKKERFSLILESASTNQTSMYLCASSQYNEQFFGPGTRLTVL.

The chain links TRBV5-1 to TRBJ1-6, with TRBD1 matching over 7 bases. The germline V gene encodes CDR1 SGHRS and CDR2 YFSETQ. The CDR3 runs to 15 residues. V dropped 0 bases and J dropped 8; count of bases not matched to a gene: 5. This CDR3 reads CASSLGTGSDSPLHF. The CDR3, as DNA: TGCGCCAGCAGCTTGGGGACAGGTAGTGATTCACCCCTCCACTTT. Filled out from reference TRBV5-1 and TRBJ1-6, the complete variable domain reads KAGVTQTPRYLIKTRGQQVTLSCSPISGHRSVSWYQQTPGQGLQFLFEYFSETQRNKGNFPGRFSGRQFSNSRSEMNVSTLELGDSALYLCASSLGTGSDSPLHFGNGTRLTVT.

This rearrangement joins TRBV5-1 to TRBJ1-4; a possible D gene is TRBD1 (5 bases). Germline-derived CDR1 and CDR2 are SGHRS and YFSETQ. V was clipped by 4 bases and J by 8 bases, with 15 bases between them. This CDR3 region has 14 residues. CDR3 protein: CASSPSGAEEKLFF. The CDR3 DNA sequence: TGCGCCAGCAGCCCTTCTGGGGCGGAGGAAAAACTGTTTTTT.

In its sample, this clone was seen once. The gene calls are TRBV29-1 and TRBJ2-2; 12 nucleotides align to TRBD2. The germline CDR1 and CDR2 sequences are SQVTM and ANQGSEA. The trim removed 4 bases at V and 4 bases at J, leaving 7 bases unmatched. The CDR3 has 16 residues. In nucleotides, the CDR3 is TGCAGCGTTGCCCATGGGACTAGCGGGCCCACCGGGGAGCTGTTTTTT. This encodes CSVAHGTSGPTGELFF.